This is a list of T cell receptor beta chains from one sample in a study of blood T cell repertoires in COVID-19. The assay was immunoSEQ multiplex PCR, and TCRdb's table has in-frame clones only and misses some. In the table there are 350,000 to 400,000 clones, approximately 86% of which are singletons. Sequencing was performed on peripheral blood. The receptors were gathered from a woman aged 55-69 years with COVID-19, enrolled during active disease. Both conserved end residues are part of each CDR3.

j_call,v_call,cdr3_aa
TRBJ2-3,TRBV9,CASSVTFRTSITDTQYF
TRBJ1-2,TRBV7-9,CASRSTENYGYTF
TRBJ1-6,TRBV7-6,CASSLAGQFNSPLHF
TRBJ2-5,TRBV11-3,CASSTSEEGTQYF
TRBJ1-5,TRBV7-2,CASSFQTVSNQPQHF
TRBJ1-5,TRBV2,CASRGQGAQPQHF
TRBJ2-1,TRBV7-2,CASSPPSGGPAGEQFF
TRBJ2-7,TRBV18,CASSQNSGAYEQYF
TRBJ2-2,TRBV14,CASSQDHPGWGTGELFF
TRBJ1-1,TRBV5-6,CASSLTGGWTEAFF
TRBJ2-7,TRBV29-1,CSVVRPETGTYGQYF
TRBJ2-5,TRBV11-2,CASSSIRGGRGETQYF
TRBJ2-7,TRBV6-5,CASKTTGIYEQYF
TRBJ1-4,TRBV7-2,CASSSTGFTNEKLFF
TRBJ2-2,TRBV10-3,CAISALAGGLGTGELFF
TRBJ2-7,TRBV19,CASSSSYGIYEQYF
TRBJ2-3,TRBV19,CASTLGAVSTDTQYF
TRBJ1-4,TRBV7-2,CASSPYSATNEKLFF
TRBJ1-2,TRBV6-5,CASSYSGANGYTF
TRBJ2-2,TRBV10-3,CAIREGARTGELFF
TRBJ1-2,TRBV7-2,CASSSLSSGKGYTF
TRBJ2-5,TRBV5-1,CASSLQFSQETQYF
TRBJ2-1,TRBV5-1,CASSWTSGGWYNEQFF
TRBJ1-2,TRBV2,CASKPGQSTGYGYTF
TRBJ1-6,TRBV19,CASSTGGLYSPLHF
TRBJ1-2,TRBV6-1,CASSEAGALYGYTF
TRBJ1-4,TRBV25-1,CASREGRGANEKLFF
TRBJ1-4,TRBV19,CASSIGAANNEKLFF
TRBJ1-1,TRBV27,CASSLSPGVEAFF
TRBJ2-7,TRBV7-6,CASSLVRGAYEQYF
TRBJ2-5,TRBV6-5,CATTSYSGPQETQYF
TRBJ2-1,TRBV18,CASSYQGMDNEQFF
TRBJ2-3,TRBV2,CASSEGLAGGVADTQYF
TRBJ1-1,TRBV18,CASSPGQGTEAFF
TRBJ2-1,TRBV18,CASSRGLAGDNEQFF
TRBJ2-1,TRBV19,CASSIGLAPYNEQFF
TRBJ1-2,TRBV6-5,CASRTPGGNNYGYTF
TRBJ1-2,TRBV7-2,CASSPGDRGLYGYTF
TRBJ2-7,TRBV13,CASSLGLAGGFYEQYF
TRBJ1-5,TRBV4-2,CASSFGQGAGQPQHF
TRBJ1-2,TRBV19,CASSRLPGQLNYGYTF
TRBJ2-3,TRBV7-6,CASSPPGLGASDTQYF
TRBJ1-2,TRBV6-5,CASRKAGEHYGYTF
TRBJ1-1,TRBV5-5,CASSLGVPTEAFF
TRBJ2-7,TRBV12-3/TRBV12-4,CASSSGDYYEQYF
TRBJ2-1,TRBV4-2,CASSQGSYNEQFF
TRBJ2-2,TRBV2,CASSPGLNTGELFF
TRBJ1-1,TRBV25-1,CASSATGTVAEAFF